This TCR beta chain appears in the sequencing data of a study of T cells in women clearing cervical HPV infection. As regards this clone: What it binds is unknown. The read terminates 3 residues ahead of where the CDR3 ends, so the germline J gene completes it.

Assay: immunoSEQ multiplex PCR; the TCRdb copy retains only in-frame clones and omits some. The sample's table shows fewer than 40,000 clones. The trim removed 0 bases at V and 3 bases at J, leaving 6 bases unmatched. The germline gives CDR1 SGHTA, CDR2 FQGNSA. The length of the CDR3 is 17 residues. Findings and limits, study-wide: Timing of associations relative to infection is unclear; T-cell subsets were not isolated. CIN3+ cases had significantly higher TCR repertoire richness than controls, but evenness did not differ. Richness differences could reflect unmeasured T-cell content per sample.

The chain carries TRBV7-2 and TRBJ2-3, with TRBD2 matching 10 bases. The sequenced sample was blood buffy coat. The clonotype comes from a woman aged 18 to 69 with a cervical HPV16 infection that either progressed to CIN3+ or cleared (not recorded which). The CDR3 is CASSLASSGRWTDTQYF. CDR3 DNA (partial): TGTGCCAGCAGCTTAGCGAGTAGCGGGAGGTGGACAGATACG.